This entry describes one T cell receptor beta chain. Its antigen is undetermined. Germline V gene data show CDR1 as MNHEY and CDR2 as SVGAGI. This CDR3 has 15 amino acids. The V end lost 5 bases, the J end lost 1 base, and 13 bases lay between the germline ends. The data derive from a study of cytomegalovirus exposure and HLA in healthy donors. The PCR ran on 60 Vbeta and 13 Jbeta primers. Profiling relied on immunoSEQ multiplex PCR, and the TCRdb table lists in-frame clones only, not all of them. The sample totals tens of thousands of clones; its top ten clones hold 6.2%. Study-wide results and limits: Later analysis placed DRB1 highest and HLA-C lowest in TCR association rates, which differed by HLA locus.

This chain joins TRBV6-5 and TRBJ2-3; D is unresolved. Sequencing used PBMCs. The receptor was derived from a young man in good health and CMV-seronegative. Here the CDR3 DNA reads TGTGCCAGCAGTACCTCCGGGTTGGGCACAGATACGCAGTATTTT. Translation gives CASSTSGLGTDTQYF.